Following are 12 T cell receptor beta chains from one sample sequenced in a study of cytomegalovirus exposure and HLA in healthy donors. The PCR contained 60 Vbeta and 13 Jbeta primers. TCRdb keeps only in-frame clones here, not all; method: immunoSEQ multiplex PCR. The sample records 100,000 to 150,000 clones, roughly 82% being singletons. The sample comprised PBMCs. The receptor source for this set is a woman in her late teens or twenties in good health and CMV-seropositive.

The rearrangement joins TRBV4-1 to TRBJ2-6; no clear D. V lost 1 base and J 0 bases, leaving 10 bases between the germline ends. The CDR3 has 17 residues. From germline, CDR1 is MGHRA and CDR2 YSYEKL. The CDR3 spells CASSQAPPSSGANVLTF. As DNA, the CDR3 is TGCGCCAGCAGCCAAGCCCCCCCCAGCTCTGGGGCCAACGTCCTGACTTTC.

The genes are TRBV5-1 and TRBJ2-1; the D is unclear. Germline values: CDR1 SGHRS, CDR2 YFSETQ. The CDR3 totals 12 residues. V was clipped by 5 bases and J by 8 bases, with 11 bases between them. The CDR3 sequence is CASSAVSDEQFF. DNA of the CDR3: TGCGCCAGCAGTGCCGTCAGCGATGAGCAGTTCTTC.

The V and J genes are TRBV28 and TRBJ1-2; 8 bases agree with TRBD1. Germline V CDR1 and CDR2: MDHEN, SYDVKM. The CDR3 is 14 amino acids. V lost 4 bases, J lost 8 bases, and 9 bases stayed unmatched. As DNA, the CDR3 is TGTGCCAGCAGTTGGGCAGGGGGCGCCCAGGGCTACACCTTC. It specifies CASSWAGGAQGYTF.

The chain recombines TRBV6-1 with TRBJ2-1, with D perhaps matching TRBD2 (5 bases). From germline, CDR1 is MNHNS and CDR2 SASEGT. Deletions cut 4 bases from V and 6 bases from J, with 10 bases between. CDR3 size: 13 residues. This chain's CDR3 is CASSGTSGNEQFF. Here the CDR3 DNA reads TGTGCCAGCAGTGGCACAAGCGGCAATGAGCAGTTCTTC.

The J gene is TRBJ1-4, the V gene TRBV27; D gene unclear. The CDR3 is 15 residues long. Germline V gene sequence: CDR1 MNHEY, CDR2 SMNVEV (reference sequence). Trimming stripped 6 bases from V and 4 bases from J, with 15 bases between. The CDR3 nucleotides are TGTGCCAGCAGAAACCGATCGTGGCTTAATGAAAAACTGTTTTTT. Translating gives CASRNRSWLNEKLFF.

The chain recombines TRBV10-1 with TRBJ2-3, with D unresolved. Per the germline V gene, CDR1 is WNHNN and CDR2 is SYGVQD (reference sequence). The CDR3 has 11 residues. Trimming took off 10 bases at V and 6 bases at J, with 11 bases between the two ends. The DNA of the CDR3 is TGCGCCACCGATAACGGGGATACGCAGTATTTT. This codes for CATDNGDTQYF.

This chain links TRBV18 with TRBJ1-4; TRBD1 might be the D (5 bases). V lost 2 bases to trimming and J lost 4 bases, with 20 bases between them. The germline V gene has CDR1 KGHSH and CDR2 LQKENI. This CDR3 is built from 18 residues. The CDR3 loop is CASSPALKPRQNNEKLFF. In nucleotides, the CDR3 is TGTGCCAGCTCACCAGCTTTGAAACCGAGACAGAATAATGAAAAACTGTTTTTT.

The V call is TRBV6-6, the J call TRBJ1-6, with a weak D call TRBD1 (5 bases). The CDR3 contains 13 residues. The germline CDR1 and CDR2 sequences are MNHNY and SVGAGI (reference sequence). V lost 8 bases and J 12 bases, leaving 17 bases between the germline ends. The CDR3 loop reads CASGAGWQEPLHF. The CDR3 region has the DNA TGTGCCAGCGGAGCAGGGTGGCAAGAACCCCTCCACTTT.

This sequence joins TRBV18 and TRBJ2-1; no clear D gene. The ends were cut back, 0 bases at V and 7 bases at J, with 7 bases in the middle. The CDR3 consists of 13 residues. CDR1 KGHSH and CDR2 LQKENI come from the germline V gene. This CDR3 reads CASSPPVENEQFF. The CDR3 bases are TGTGCCAGCTCACCACCGGTCGAGAATGAGCAGTTCTTC.

This chain connects TRBV19 to TRBJ2-5, with D tentatively TRBD2 (5 bases). Per the germline V gene, CDR1 is LNHDA and CDR2 is SQIVND (reference sequence). Trimming took off 5 bases at V and 4 bases at J, with 17 bases between the two ends. The CDR3 extends over 15 amino acids. Here the CDR3 DNA reads TGTGCCAGTAGTGACCCCGGGTCCGGGGTAGAGACCCAGTACTTC. It yields the protein CASSDPGSGVETQYF.

CDR3 sequence (DNA): TGCGCCAGCAGCTGGGGGGGGACCGGGGAGCTGTTTTTT. Protein sequence: CASSWGGTGELFF. The chain uses TRBV5-1 and TRBJ2-2; 7 nucleotides line up with TRBD2. V was pared by 3 bases and J by 5 bases, with 1 base of the junction left unmatched. The germline gives CDR1 SGHRS, CDR2 YFSETQ. CDR3 length equals 13 residues. The complete variable domain, with remaining parts taken from reference TRBV5-1 and TRBJ2-2, reads KAGVTQTPRYLIKTRGQQVTLSCSPISGHRSVSWYQQTPGQGLQFLFEYFSETQRNKGNFPGRFSGRQFSNSRSEMNVSTLELGDSALYLCASSWGGTGELFFGEGSRLTVL.

V is TRBV14 and J is TRBJ2-5; no clear D gene. CDR3 size: 14 residues. Germline V gene lookup returns CDR1 SGHDN and CDR2 FVKESK. V lost 0 bases and J 3 bases, leaving 8 bases between the germline ends. Here the CDR3 reads CASSQDRSEETQYF. The CDR3 DNA follows: TGTGCCAGCAGCCAAGACAGGTCCGAAGAGACCCAGTACTTC.